Given below is one T cell receptor beta chain in context. These data originate in a study of blood T cell repertoires in COVID-19. Whole-study context: Sources were T cells, B-cell-depleted T cells, or PBMCs; the material itself was cDNA or gDNA.

Enrolment of Seattle patients took place during active infection, and they were followed longitudinally. Per the original methods: By means of reference gene primer amplification, nucleated cell counts were estimated. Using immunoSEQ multiplex PCR, the repertoire was profiled, and TCRdb retains in-frame clones only, with some absent. The V and J calls and the clone size are those of that table, but D and trimming were determined from the DNA. The repertoire holds about 260,000 clones, with over 70% as singletons. The source is a woman in her 70s with COVID-19, enrolled during active disease. What was sequenced was peripheral blood.

The CDR3 loop reads CASSFGTGFQPQHF. The CDR3 DNA is TGTGCCAGCAGCTTCGGGACAGGGTTTCAGCCCCAGCATTTT. V is TRBV5-8 and J is TRBJ1-5, with 9 bases fitting TRBD1. V shed 2 bases and J 6 bases; nucleotides not matched to a gene: 3. There are 14 residues in the CDR3. The germline gives CDR1 SGHTS, CDR2 YDEGEE.